This T cell receptor (beta chain) was obtained from a study of cytomegalovirus exposure and HLA in healthy donors. Study-level results: TRBV6-2, TRBV6-3 and other indistinguishable V segments were excluded.

This CDR3 contains 13 residues. Trimming took 7 bases from V and 3 from J, leaving 11 bases between them. The germline gives CDR1 MNHNY, CDR2 SVGAGI (reference sequence). PCR used 60 Vbeta primers and 13 Jbeta primers. Measured with immunoSEQ multiplex PCR; TCRdb has only the in-frame clones, and not every one. The repertoire includes about 120,000 clones, around 73% of them detected once, and 1.5% sits in the top ten. Concerning this clone itself: Its antigen is unidentified.

The sequencing input was PBMCs. The rearrangement uses TRBV6-6 and TRBJ2-3; no clear D gene. This receptor was identified in a female donor in good health and CMV-seronegative. In nucleotides, the CDR3 is TGTGCCAGCACACAGAGTAGAACAGATACGCAGTATTTT. Protein product: CASTQSRTDTQYF.